This T cell receptor (beta chain) was captured by sequencing in a study of shared clonotypes between healthy human individuals. Donors comprised only Caucasian adults living in Nashville, Tennessee. Division of CD4+ cells produced a CD45RA+ naive subset and a CD45RA-negative memory subset. The deep-level immunoSEQ assay was used. Each replicate PCR on the sorted subsets used 200 to 250 ng DNA (approximately 33,000 T cell genomes). Profiled with immunoSEQ multiplex PCR; TCRdb holds only in-frame clones, not every one. Among 2,500,000 or so clones listed, 92% were seen once. V lost 5 bases, J lost 1 base, and 17 bases lay in between. CDR3 size: 16 residues. In germline, CDR1 is SGHVS, CDR2 FQNEAQ.

The V call is TRBV7-8, the J call TRBJ1-2; no clear D. The TCR sequence derives from a man in his late teens or twenties in good health. Some clones in this sample may be carry-over from other donors' samples. The sequenced material came from naive CD4+ T cells from PBMCs. The subset: CD45RA+ positively selected. In DNA, the CDR3 is TGTGCCAGCAGCCCCCTCGATAGGCAGGATAACTATGGCTACACCTTC. This translates into CASSPLDRQDNYGYTF.